This T cell receptor (beta chain) was sequenced for a study of blood T cell repertoires in COVID-19. Across the study: Acute and convalescent COVID-19 specimens originated in the United States, Italy and Spain.

The method was immunoSEQ multiplex PCR; TCRdb's version includes in-frame clones alone and lacks a portion of them. The profile shows 150,000 to 200,000 clones, 90% to 95% of them singletons. This CDR3 comprises 11 residues. The germline gives CDR1 MNHEY, CDR2 SVGEGT. With 6 bases removed from V and 11 bases from J, the gap between germline ends came to 10 bases. Sequencing was done on a sample of peripheral blood. This receptor was obtained from a woman between 55 and 75 years old with COVID-19, enrolled during active disease. This sequence joins TRBV6-2 or TRBV6-3 and TRBJ1-4; the D is unclear. The CDR3 reads CASSTGRKLFF. For the CDR3, the DNA is TGTGCCAGCAGCACCGGCAGGAAACTGTTTTTT.